This TCR beta chain was recovered during a study of CD8 T cells in Susac syndrome. A quantity of about 0.5 to 1 ug RNA underwent reverse transcription using random hexamers. immunoSEQ multiplex PCR amplified TCR beta CDR3 across 54 Vbeta, 13 Jbeta. In TCRdb, the immunoSEQ multiplex PCR reads were re-called with MiXCR into one record per CDR3 protein. Here the sample spans about 200,000 distinct CDR3 sequences, 85% to 95% being singletons. Blood CD8+ and CD4+ T cells underwent high-throughput TCR beta sequencing. Isolation of CD8+ and CD4+ T cells was performed negatively, whereas enrichment of TEMRA cells was done by FACS. Germline CDR1 LGHDT, CDR2 YNNKEL (reference sequence). The CDR3 has 14 residues. V was clipped by 3 bases and J by 4 bases, with 12 bases between them.

V usage is TRBV3-1 and J usage is TRBJ1-2; no definite D call. This clonotype was sampled from a human donor in good health. The sample comprised CD4+ T cells from PBMCs. The DNA of the CDR3 is TGTGCCAGCAGCCACGGTAGGGATTCCTATGGCTACACCTTC. Its protein product is CASSHGRDSYGYTF.